The clone carrying this T cell receptor (beta chain) was counted a few times. V was pared by 1 base and J by 3 bases, with 8 bases of the junction left unmatched. There are 18 residues in the CDR3. Germline assignment: CDR1 MDHEN and CDR2 SYDVKM. The data stem from a study of human T cells and chemical hapten exposure. The starting material, unfractionated whole blood, was used for total RNA extraction. TCRdb reanalysed the 5' RACE reads using MiXCR and keeps one entry per CDR3 protein. The sample carries 130,000 or so distinct CDR3 sequences, over 3.5% recorded once. V usage is TRBV28 and J usage is TRBJ2-2; 10 bases line up with TRBD2. The clonotype was recovered from a female donor in good health. In DNA, the CDR3 is TGTGCCAGCAGTTTATCCCCAGCGGGGGGGCAAGACACCGGGGAGCTGTTTTTT. It translates to CASSLSPAGGQDTGELFF.